These 11 T cell receptor beta chains came from one sample sequenced in a study of spatial heterogeneity in lung cancer. TCRdb used MiXCR to reprocess the 5' RACE reads, holding one entry per CDR3 protein. This sample has 25,000 to 30,000 distinct CDR3 sequences, with 6% found just once. The time point was: blood at routine non-recurrence follow-up after resection. Unsorted whole RNA samples from tumor, nontumor lung or frozen PBMC were sequenced. Sample: PBMCs, taken at follow-up. These TCRs come from a male donor with early-stage non-small cell lung cancer.

This clonotype was counted many times. V and J are TRBV12-3 or TRBV12-4 and TRBJ1-1; tentatively, D is TRBD1 (6 bases). This CDR3 comprises 15 residues. The V gene lost 7 bases and the J gene lost 6 bases, with 21 bases spanning the gap. CDR3 DNA sequence: TGTGCCAGCACCGCCGCCCAGGGGAGTGGCGCTGAAGCTTTCTTT. Translation: CASTAAQGSGAEAFF.

The chain is built from TRBV11-2 and TRBJ2-2; D may be TRBD1 (6 bases). Germline V gene data show CDR1 as SGHAT and CDR2 as FQNNGV. This CDR3 comprises 17 residues. V shed 3 bases and J shed 1 base, with 15 bases lying between them. The CDR3 region has the DNA TGTGCCAGCAGCTTGGGAGTGGGGGCCGGGAACACCGGGGAGCTGTTTTTT. Protein sequence: CASSLGVGAGNTGELFF. Full variable domain (outside the CDR3, taken from reference TRBV11-2 and TRBJ2-2): EAGVAQSPRYKIIEKRQSVAFWCNPISGHATLYWYQQILGQGPKLLIQFQNNGVVDDSQLPKDRFSAERLKGVDSTLKIQPAKLEDSAVYLCASSLGVGAGNTGELFFGEGSRLTVL.

This clonotype has a count of ten or more. Written as DNA, the CDR3 is TGTGCCAGCAGTCCCATGGGCAGCCTCGCTAACTATGGCTACACCTTC. Amino acid sequence: CASSPMGSLANYGYTF. The chain joins TRBV9 to TRBJ1-2; no firm D call. V was trimmed by 5 bases and J by 0 bases, leaving 17 bases between them. The germline V gene has CDR1 SGDLS and CDR2 YYNGEE. The CDR3 length is 16 residues.

The chain recombines TRBV6-5 with TRBJ1-4; 9 bases align to TRBD1. This CDR3 region has 14 residues. Per the germline V gene, CDR1 is MNHEY and CDR2 is SVGAGI. The J segment lost 4 bases and the V segment lost 6 bases, leaving 3 bases of the junction unmatched. CDR3 in DNA: TGTGCCAGCAGCCTGGACAGGGGTAATGAAAAACTGTTTTTT. This sequence encodes CASSLDRGNEKLFF.

This clonotype was seen at least ten times. The chain links TRBV12-3 or TRBV12-4 to TRBJ2-7; the match to TRBD1 covers 8 bases. The ends lost 5 bases at V and 5 bases at J; junction bases unmatched: 11. The CDR3 is made up of 15 amino acids. CDR3 region: CASSQAGQGNHEQYV. CDR3 coding DNA: TGTGCCAGCAGTCAAGCAGGACAGGGTAACCACGAGCAGTACGTC.

This clonotype was recorded many times. The chain's CDR3 is CSAKNLAGQALDHEAFF. The CDR3 DNA is TGCAGTGCTAAAAACCTAGCCGGACAGGCTCTAGATCATGAAGCTTTCTTT. The chain combines TRBV20-1 with TRBJ1-1, with 7 bases identical to TRBD1. V was pared by 4 bases and J by 7 bases, with 21 bases of the junction left unmatched. CDR3 size: 17 residues. Germline CDR1 reads DFQATT; CDR2 reads SNEGSKA (reference sequence).

This clonotype was counted a few times. This chain connects TRBV7-2 to TRBJ1-2; unclear D gene. CDR3 length: 13 amino acids. Germline V lookup: CDR1 SGHTA, CDR2 FQGNSA. Between the trimmed V and J ends, which lost 7 bases and 7 bases, there was a span of 16 bases. CDR3 DNA: TGTGCCAGCACATCAGCCCCCCAGCGTGGCTACACCTTC. This translates into CASTSAPQRGYTF.

This clonotype was recorded at least ten times. The chain has TRBV30 and TRBJ1-6; D is unresolved. Germline values: CDR1 GTSNPN, CDR2 SVGIG (reference sequence). The CDR3 has 13 residues. Trimming removed 0 bases from V and 7 bases from J, with 7 bases in between. CDR3 nucleotides: TGTGCCTGGAGTGTACTCATAAATTCACCCCTCCACTTT. As protein: CAWSVLINSPLHF. Together with reference TRBV30 and TRBJ1-6, the CDR3 gives the full variable domain: SQTIHQWPATLVQPVGSPLSLECTVEGTSNPNLYWYRQAAGRGLQLLFYSVGIGQISSEVPQNLSASRPQDRQFILSSKKLLLSDSGFYLCAWSVLINSPLHFGNGTRLTVT.

Ten or more counts support this clonotype. The gene calls are TRBV30 and TRBJ2-2; tentatively, D is TRBD1 (6 bases). V lost 1 base, J lost 7 bases, and 16 bases lay in between. Germline assignment: CDR1 GTSNPN and CDR2 SVGIG (reference sequence). There are 15 residues in the CDR3. The CDR3 region is CAWSAQLGANGELFF. CDR3 bases: TGTGCCTGGAGTGCACAATTGGGGGCCAACGGGGAGCTGTTTTTT. The variable domain in full, with the rest retrieved from reference TRBV30 and TRBJ2-2, is SQTIHQWPATLVQPVGSPLSLECTVEGTSNPNLYWYRQAAGRGLQLLFYSVGIGQISSEVPQNLSASRPQDRQFILSSKKLLLSDSGFYLCAWSAQLGANGELFFGEGSRLTVL.

This clonotype was seen repeatedly, ten times or more. In DNA form, the CDR3 reads TGTGCCATCAGTCTCAGACTAGCGGGAGTGGAAGATACGCAGTATTTT. Protein sequence: CAISLRLAGVEDTQYF. The chain employs TRBV10-3 and TRBJ2-3; 12 nucleotides match TRBD2. With V trimmed by 5 bases and J by 5 bases, 8 bases remained unmatched. This CDR3 is 16 amino acids long. Germline CDR1 is ENHRY and CDR2 is SYGVKD.

Many counts were recorded for this clonotype. The chain joins TRBV7-2 to TRBJ2-3; D is undetermined. The CDR3 length is 14 residues. Germline values: CDR1 SGHTA, CDR2 FQGNSA. V lost 5 bases and J lost 3, with 12 bases in between. The CDR3 DNA is TGTGCCAGCAGCCAAGGTGGCGGTACAGATACGCAGTATTTT. This sequence encodes CASSQGGGTDTQYF.